The following is a T cell receptor beta chain sequence with its context. What it binds is not known. This entry comes from a study of T cells in Graves' hyperthyroidism and ophthalmopathy. For the study at large: At the time of initial diagnosis and before any treatment, peripheral blood was collected. Study-wide results and limits: In simple terms, a model built on 13 V-J features told ophthalmopathy apart from stable hyperthyroidism.

Amplification yielded TCR beta CDR3 regions, with RNA transcripts as the source. HTBI primers were employed in a first-round RT-PCR of the TCR CDR3. Each CDR3 protein gets one entry after TCRdb re-called the multiplex PCR reads with MiXCR. The top ten hold roughly 16% of the sample, which has 37,000 or so distinct CDR3 sequences, around 53% seen once. Trimming removed 5 bases from V and 2 bases from J; junction bases left unmatched: 9. Per the germline V gene, CDR1 is SGHVS and CDR2 is FNYEAQ. The CDR3 runs to 16 residues. Pregnant or lactating patients were excluded, as were those with uncontrolled infection or other autoimmune disease. The study based diagnoses on clinical symptoms, serum thyroxine and TRAb, thyroid ultrasound and orbital computed tomography.

The sequencing sample was made of blood. This receptor was identified in a man aged 40-55 years with Graves' ophthalmopathy. The rearrangement joins TRBV7-6 to TRBJ2-5, with 9 positions matching TRBD1. Here the CDR3 reads CASSLGTGFEQETQYF. In nucleotides, the CDR3 is TGTGCCAGCAGCCTAGGGACAGGGTTCGAGCAAGAGACCCAGTACTTC.